This T cell receptor (beta chain) was obtained from a study of T cell responses to AZD1222 COVID-19 vaccine. Study results and caveats: The study identified only five to seven AZD1222 recipients as seropositive at baseline. An increase in Spike-specific TCR breadth and depth was observed after two AZD1222 doses. Spike regions recognized by vaccine-associated CD4 TCRs spanned the protein, led by 160-218 and 743-854.

V was cut by 0 bases and J by 0 bases, with 13 bases left in between. Per germline, CDR1 SGDLS and CDR2 YYNGEE. CDR3 length equals 17 residues. In the case of this clone: Its antigen is still unknown.

The data were produced by immunoSEQ multiplex PCR, yet TCRdb's version contains in-frame clones alone and is incomplete. The table records over 60,000 clones, about nine tenths of them present only once. The specimen comprised peripheral blood, sampled on day 0 of AZD1222 vaccination. The chain joins TRBV9 to TRBJ1-3, with a tentative D call TRBD1 (6 bases). The origin of this receptor is an adult in good health. The CDR3 region has the DNA TGTGCCAGCAGCGTAGGCCAGACAGGTGGCTCTGGAAACACCATATATTTT. Translation gives CASSVGQTGGSGNTIYF.